This TCR beta chain was found in a study of blood T cell repertoires in COVID-19. V shed 4 bases and J 3 bases; nucleotides not matched to a gene: 4. The CDR3 runs 14 residues. Looked up from germline, CDR1 is LGHDT and CDR2 is YNNKEL (reference sequence). Produced via immunoSEQ multiplex PCR; TCRdb's table is partial and in-frame only. The repertoire consists of 150,000 to 200,000 clones, with 90% to 95% occurring once and the leading ten covering 3.5% to 5%. The source of this sequence is a woman aged 50 to 60 with acute or convalescent COVID-19. What was sequenced was peripheral blood. The V call is TRBV3-1 (or the pseudogene TRBV3-2), the J call TRBJ2-7; 9 nucleotides align to TRBD1. CDR3 in amino acids: CASSPGTGFYEQYF. As DNA, the CDR3 is TGTGCCAGCAGCCCCGGGACAGGGTTCTACGAGCAGTACTTC.